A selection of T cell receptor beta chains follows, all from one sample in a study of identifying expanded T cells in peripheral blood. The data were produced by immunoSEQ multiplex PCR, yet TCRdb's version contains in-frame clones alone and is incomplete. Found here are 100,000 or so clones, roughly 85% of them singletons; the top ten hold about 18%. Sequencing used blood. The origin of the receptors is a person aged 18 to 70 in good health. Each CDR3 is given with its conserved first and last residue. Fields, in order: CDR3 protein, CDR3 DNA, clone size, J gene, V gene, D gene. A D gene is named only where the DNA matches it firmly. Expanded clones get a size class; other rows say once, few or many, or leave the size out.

CASSSGGGRETQYF,TGTGCCAGCAGCAGTGGGGGGGGACGAGAGACCCAGTACTTC,-,TRBJ2-5,TRBV7-2,TRBD2
CAFYHPWGATEAFF,TGTGCCTTCTATCACCCCTGGGGCGCCACTGAAGCTTTCTTT,-,TRBJ1-1,TRBV30,-
CASTIRNSPLHF,TGTGCCAGCACAATCCGGAATTCACCCCTCCACTTT,-,TRBJ1-6,TRBV28,-
CASSAWTGAGELFF,TGTGCCAGCAGCGCATGGACAGGGGCCGGGGAGCTGTTTTTT,-,TRBJ2-2,TRBV13,TRBD1
CASREPGANVLTF,TGCGCCAGCCGGGAGCCTGGGGCCAACGTCCTGACTTTC,-,TRBJ2-6,TRBV5-1,-
CASSYGATNEKLFF,TGTGCCAGCAGTTACGGGGCAACTAATGAAAAACTGTTTTTT,-,TRBJ1-4,TRBV6-6,-
CASSLGTGYHGELFF,TGTGCCAGCAGCCTCGGGACAGGGTATCACGGGGAGCTGTTTTTT,-,TRBJ2-2,TRBV11-2,TRBD1
CASSWGPDRVSYNEQFF,TGTGCCAGCAGCTGGGGACCGGACAGGGTATCCTACAATGAGCAGTTCTTC,-,TRBJ2-1,TRBV5-6,TRBD1
CASSQEGVGEQYF,TGCGCCAGCAGCCAAGAAGGTGTGGGTGAGCAGTACTTC,-,TRBJ2-7,TRBV4-1,-
CASSLGSGPYEQYF,TGTGCCAGCAGCTTGGGCTCGGGGCCCTACGAGCAGTACTTC,-,TRBJ2-7,TRBV5-6,-
CATSRARGVRAEQYF,TGTGCCACCAGCAGAGCACGGGGAGTGAGAGCCGAGCAGTACTTC,-,TRBJ2-7,TRBV15,-
CASSNRVGNTIYF,TGTGCCAGCAGCAACAGGGTTGGAAACACCATATATTTT,-,TRBJ1-3,TRBV21-1,-
CASSLDARREQYF,TGTGCCAGCTCTCTAGACGCCCGGAGGGAGCAGTACTTC,few,TRBJ2-7,TRBV7-9,-
CASSQQPNEQYF,TGCGCCAGCAGTCAGCAACCGAACGAGCAGTACTTC,-,TRBJ2-7,TRBV23-1,-
CASSAGTATYEQYF,TGTGCCAGCTCAGCCGGGACGGCAACCTACGAGCAGTACTTC,-,TRBJ2-7,TRBV18,-
CASQGHKNNEQFF,TGTGCCAGCCAGGGACATAAAAACAATGAGCAGTTCTTC,-,TRBJ2-1,TRBV5-6,-
CASSYWGRKNTEAFF,TGTGCCAGCAGTTACTGGGGCAGGAAGAACACTGAAGCTTTCTTT,-,TRBJ1-1,TRBV6-5,-
CAWTKGGVNQPQHF,TGTGCCTGGACCAAGGGGGGGGTCAATCAGCCCCAGCATTTT,few,TRBJ1-5,TRBV30,-